The 16 T cell receptor beta chains listed next were all sequenced from one sample in a study of blood T cell repertoires in COVID-19. The assay was immunoSEQ multiplex PCR, and TCRdb's table has in-frame clones only and misses some. This sample has 390,000 or so clones, with around 87% found just once. Input material: PBMCs or T cells enriched from blood (not recorded which). The source is a man between 18 and 35 years old who had recovered from COVID-19.

The rearrangement links TRBV9 to TRBJ2-5, with 8 bases lining up with TRBD1. V shed 4 bases, J shed 4 bases, and the junction held 9 bases outside the gene matches. This CDR3 spans 15 amino acids. The germline CDR1 and CDR2 sequences are SGDLS and YYNGEE. The CDR3 loop reads CASSSWTGLGETQYF. The CDR3 nucleotides are TGTGCCAGCAGCTCCTGGACAGGGCTGGGAGAGACCCAGTACTTC.

This rearrangement joins TRBV6-5 to TRBJ2-7; D possibly corresponds to TRBD1 (5 bases). This CDR3 is 15 amino acids long. V was cut by 7 bases and J by 2 bases, with 18 bases left in between. Germline V CDR1 and CDR2: MNHEY, SVGAGI. CDR3 protein: CASTRTYSSTYEQYF. In nucleotides, the CDR3 is TGTGCCAGCACCAGGACATACTCAAGTACCTACGAGCAGTACTTC.

The chain uses TRBV5-6 and TRBJ2-7, with a possible D match to TRBD2 (5 bases). V was cut by 4 bases and J by 3 bases, with 14 bases left in between. Looked up from germline, CDR1 is SGHDT and CDR2 is YYEEEE. This CDR3 region has 14 residues. The CDR3: CASSLGEGYYEQYF. The CDR3 DNA is TGTGCCAGCAGCCTCGGTGAGGGATACTACGAGCAGTACTTC.

The genes are TRBV11-3 and TRBJ2-7, with TRBD2 as a possible D gene (6 bases). Germline CDR1 reads SGHNT; CDR2 reads YENEEA. This CDR3 has 14 residues. V dropped 5 bases and J dropped 1 base, with 12 bases sitting between them. CDR3 protein: CASSPGAGSYEQYF. CDR3 sequence (DNA): TGTGCCAGCAGCCCCGGGGCGGGGTCCTACGAGCAGTACTTC.

The chain combines TRBV18 with TRBJ2-2; D might be TRBD1 (6 bases). Germline V gene lookup returns CDR1 KGHSH and CDR2 LQKENI. CDR3 size: 17 residues. Trimming stripped 2 bases from V and 5 bases from J, with 18 bases between. The CDR3 coding sequence is TGTGCCAGCTCACCAAAGGACAGTTTGGCACGAACCGGGGAGCTGTTTTTT. It codes for CASSPKDSLARTGELFF. Using reference TRBV18 and TRBJ2-2 for the parts outside the CDR3, the full variable domain is NAGVMQNPRHLVRRRGQEARLRCSPMKGHSHVYWYRQLPEEGLKFMVYLQKENIIDESGMPKERFSAEFPKEGPSILRIQQVVRGDSAAYFCASSPKDSLARTGELFFGEGSRLTVL.

This clone was picked up one time. The chain couples TRBV7-9 to TRBJ2-2, with a weak D call TRBD1 (5 bases). The ends were cut back, 5 bases at V and 5 bases at J, with 18 bases in the middle. Germline lookup yields CDR1 SEHNR and CDR2 FQNEAQ (reference sequence). This CDR3 has 16 residues. CDR3 sequence reads: CASSPSGQGHTGELFF. CDR3 DNA: TGTGCCAGCAGCCCCTCGGGTCAGGGCCATACCGGGGAGCTGTTTTTT.

The V and J genes are TRBV12-3 or TRBV12-4 and TRBJ1-1; D not resolved. The CDR3 sequence is 12 residues long. V was cut by 2 bases and J by 6 bases, with 7 bases left in between. The CDR3 here is CASSLIASEAFF. The CDR3, as DNA: TGTGCCAGCAGTTTAATCGCGTCTGAAGCTTTCTTT.

This chain connects TRBV7-3 to TRBJ1-1; the match to TRBD1 covers 7 bases. The germline gives CDR1 SGHTA, CDR2 FQGTGA. The CDR3 totals 13 residues. J was trimmed by 7 bases and V by 5 bases; bases with no gene match: 7. The CDR3 DNA reads as TGTGCCAGCAGCGCTACAGGGGAAGGTGAAGCTTTCTTT. The encoded protein is CASSATGEGEAFF.

The chain recombines TRBV10-3 with TRBJ1-1; possibly TRBD1 for D (6 bases). The CDR3 has 14 residues. Looked up from germline, CDR1 is ENHRY and CDR2 is SYGVKD. Between the trimmed V and J ends, which lost 4 bases and 1 base, there was a span of 10 bases. In DNA, the CDR3 is TGTGCCATCAGTGCTCCAGGGGAGAACACTGAAGCTTTCTTT. It specifies CAISAPGENTEAFF.

This clone was detected once. The chain combines TRBV5-1 with TRBJ1-2; D is unclear. CDR3 length: 12 amino acids. From germline, CDR1 is SGHRS and CDR2 YFSETQ. Trimming left V 4 bases short and J 5 bases short, with 9 bases between. CDR3 coding DNA: TGCGCCAGCAGCACCGATCAGTATGGCTACACCTTC. This gives the protein CASSTDQYGYTF.

This chain connects TRBV5-1 to TRBJ2-2; 11 bases agree with TRBD2. The germline CDR1 and CDR2 sequences are SGHRS and YFSETQ. J lost 5 bases, V lost 4 bases, and 4 bases had no gene match. The CDR3 totals 15 residues. CDR3 loop: CASSPGTSGTGELFF. The CDR3 DNA sequence: TGCGCCAGCAGCCCCGGGACTAGCGGTACCGGGGAGCTGTTTTTT.

This chain connects TRBV2 to TRBJ2-5, with 7 bases fitting TRBD1. The CDR3 sequence is 12 residues long. The germline gives CDR1 SNHLY, CDR2 FYNNEI. The J segment lost 3 bases and the V segment lost 5 bases, leaving 0 bases of the junction unmatched. CDR3 protein: CASSQGEETQYF. Written as DNA, the CDR3 is TGTGCCAGCAGTCAGGGGGAAGAGACCCAGTACTTC.

This chain links TRBV2 with TRBJ1-4; maybe TRBD1 (5 bases). The germline V and J ends were trimmed by 7 bases and 5 bases, with 14 bases remaining between them. The CDR3 covers 14 residues. Germline V gene lookup returns CDR1 SNHLY and CDR2 FYNNEI. DNA for the CDR3: TGTGCCAGCATCAGGGAGGGACTGAATGAAAAACTGTTTTTT. Protein: CASIREGLNEKLFF.

This sequence joins TRBV12-5 and TRBJ1-5, with a weak D call TRBD1 (5 bases). The CDR3 length is 15 residues. CDR1 LGHNT and CDR2 FRNRAP come from the germline V gene. V shed 2 bases and J shed 4 bases, with 12 bases lying between them. CDR3 in amino acids: CASGLRSTDNQPQHF. The DNA for the CDR3 is TGTGCTAGTGGTTTGAGATCGACAGATAATCAGCCCCAGCATTTT.

This clone was found a few times. The chain joins TRBV3-1 (or the pseudogene TRBV3-2) to TRBJ1-2; 9 nucleotides line up with TRBD1. Per the germline V gene, CDR1 is LGHDT and CDR2 is YNNKEL (reference sequence). This CDR3 comprises 12 residues. The V gene end was trimmed by 10 bases and the J gene end by 9 bases; junction bases not matched to a gene: 9. The CDR3 loop is CATRHGQGSYTF. CDR3 in DNA: TGTGCCACCAGGCACGGACAGGGGAGCTACACCTTC.

The chain is built from TRBV10-1 and TRBJ2-2, with 8 bases lining up with TRBD1. J lost 3 bases, V lost 6 bases, and 24 bases had no gene match. This CDR3 comprises 21 residues. Per the germline V gene, CDR1 is WNHNN and CDR2 is SYGVQD (reference sequence). DNA of the CDR3: TGCGCCAGCAGGACAACAGGGGGACTTGTGCTATTTTACTTTGACACCGGGGAGCTGTTTTTT. It specifies CASRTTGGLVLFYFDTGELFF.